One sample yielded the 7 T cell receptor beta chains listed below, sequenced in a study of T cell responses to AZD1222 COVID-19 vaccine. Produced via immunoSEQ multiplex PCR; TCRdb's table is partial and in-frame only. Here the sample spans about 47,000 clones, roughly 78% being singletons. Sample: peripheral blood, taken 28 days after the second dose of the MenACWY control vaccine. All receptors derive from an adult who received the MenACWY meningococcal vaccine as a control.

The rearrangement links TRBV6-5 to TRBJ1-2; TRBD1 agrees at 8 bases. This CDR3 region has 15 residues. Per the germline V gene, CDR1 is MNHEY and CDR2 is SVGAGI. The V and J ends lost 2 bases and 2 bases, in that order; junction bases with no gene match: 4. The CDR3 DNA reads as TGTGCCAGCAGTTACACCCGGACAGGGAACTATGGCTACACCTTC. It is translated as CASSYTRTGNYGYTF.

The gene calls are TRBV19 and TRBJ1-4, with D tentatively TRBD1 (6 bases). The CDR3 covers 14 residues. From germline, CDR1 is LNHDA and CDR2 SQIVND (reference sequence). Trimming removed 7 bases from V and 7 bases from J, with 16 bases in between. The CDR3 is CASTEQGRGEKLFF. CDR3 in DNA: TGTGCCAGTACCGAACAGGGTAGGGGTGAAAAACTGTTTTTT.

The V call is TRBV12-3 or TRBV12-4, the J call TRBJ1-2, with a weak D call TRBD1 (5 bases). V lost 6 bases and J 4 bases, leaving 12 bases between the germline ends. This CDR3 has 13 amino acids. The CDR3 here is CASSTGTAYGYTF. The DNA for the CDR3 is TGTGCCAGCAGCACCGGGACTGCCTATGGCTACACCTTC.

This clone has only one observation. The chain employs TRBV4-1 and TRBJ2-5, with 8 positions matching TRBD2. The CDR3 runs to 15 residues. With V trimmed by 5 bases and J by 1 base, 6 bases remained unmatched. Germline CDR1 and CDR2: MGHRA and YSYEKL. The CDR3, as DNA: TGCGCCAGCAGCTTACGGGGGGGGACCCAAGAGACCCAGTACTTC. Its translation is CASSLRGGTQETQYF.

The rearrangement links TRBV19 to TRBJ1-5; no firm D call. V dropped 0 bases and J dropped 5 bases, with 8 bases sitting between them. The CDR3 is made up of 14 amino acids. Per the germline V gene, CDR1 is LNHDA and CDR2 is SQIVND (reference sequence). CDR3 sequence reads: CASSIDAGYQPQHF. CDR3 coding DNA: TGTGCCAGTAGTATAGACGCGGGATATCAGCCCCAGCATTTT.

The V call is TRBV2, the J call TRBJ1-6, with 7 bases that match TRBD1. In germline, CDR1 is SNHLY, CDR2 FYNNEI. V lost 5 bases, J lost 1 base, and 8 bases stayed unmatched. The CDR3 totals 17 residues. CDR3: CASSPRGQGSYNSPLHF. The DNA of the CDR3 is TGTGCCAGCAGTCCTAGGGGGCAAGGGTCCTATAATTCACCCCTCCACTTT.

The rearrangement joins TRBV28 to TRBJ1-1; D gene ambiguous. CDR1 and CDR2 from the germline V gene are MDHEN and SYDVKM. V dropped 5 bases and J dropped 10 bases, with 23 bases sitting between them. The CDR3 runs to 15 residues. The CDR3 is CASSPPLQSHSGAFF. The CDR3 region has the DNA TGTGCCAGCAGTCCACCCCTTCAGTCCCACTCAGGAGCTTTCTTT.